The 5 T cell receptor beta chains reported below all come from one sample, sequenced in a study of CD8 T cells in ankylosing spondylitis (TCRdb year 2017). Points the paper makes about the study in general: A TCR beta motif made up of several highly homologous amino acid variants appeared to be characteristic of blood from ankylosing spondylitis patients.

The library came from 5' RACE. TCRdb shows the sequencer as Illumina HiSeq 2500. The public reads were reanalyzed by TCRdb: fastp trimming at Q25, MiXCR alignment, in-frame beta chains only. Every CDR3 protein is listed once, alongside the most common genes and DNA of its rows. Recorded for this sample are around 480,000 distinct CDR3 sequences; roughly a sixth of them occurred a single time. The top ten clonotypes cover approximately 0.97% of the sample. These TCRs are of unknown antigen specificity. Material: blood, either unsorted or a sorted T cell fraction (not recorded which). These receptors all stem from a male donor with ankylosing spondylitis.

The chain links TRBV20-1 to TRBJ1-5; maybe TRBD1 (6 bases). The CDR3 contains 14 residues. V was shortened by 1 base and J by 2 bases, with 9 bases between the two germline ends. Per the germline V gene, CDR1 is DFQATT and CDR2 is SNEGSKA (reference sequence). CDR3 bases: TGCAGTGCTAGAGTCCCAGGGGGCAATCAGCCCCAGCATTTT. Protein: CSARVPGGNQPQHF.

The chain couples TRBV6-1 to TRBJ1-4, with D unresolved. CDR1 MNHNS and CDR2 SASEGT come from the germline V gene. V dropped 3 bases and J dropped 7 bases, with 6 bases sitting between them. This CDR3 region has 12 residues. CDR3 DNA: TGTGCCAGCAGTGAGCATGGTGAAAAACTGTTTTTT. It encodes CASSEHGEKLFF.

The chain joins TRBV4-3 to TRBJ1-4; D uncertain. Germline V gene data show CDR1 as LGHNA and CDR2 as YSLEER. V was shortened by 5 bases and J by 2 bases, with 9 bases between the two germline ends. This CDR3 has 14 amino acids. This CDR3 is CASSWAGTNEKLFF. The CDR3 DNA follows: TGCGCCAGCAGCTGGGCGGGGACTAATGAAAAACTGTTTTTT.

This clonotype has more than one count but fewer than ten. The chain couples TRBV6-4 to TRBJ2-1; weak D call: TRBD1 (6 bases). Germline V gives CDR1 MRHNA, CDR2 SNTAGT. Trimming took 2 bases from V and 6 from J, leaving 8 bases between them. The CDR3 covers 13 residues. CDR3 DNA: TGTGCCAGCAGTGACCCCAGGGGCAATGAGCAGTTCTTC. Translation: CASSDPRGNEQFF.

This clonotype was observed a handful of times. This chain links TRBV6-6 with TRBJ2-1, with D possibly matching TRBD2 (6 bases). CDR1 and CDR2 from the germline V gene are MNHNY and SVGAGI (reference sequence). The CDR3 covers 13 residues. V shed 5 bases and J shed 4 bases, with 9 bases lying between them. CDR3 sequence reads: CASSQGTYNEQFF. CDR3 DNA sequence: TGTGCCAGCAGTCAAGGGACTTACAATGAGCAGTTCTTC.